What follows are 26 T cell receptor beta chains derived from one specimen sequenced in a study of cytomegalovirus exposure and HLA in healthy donors. Vbeta (60) and Jbeta (13) primers were used in the PCR. The table came from immunoSEQ multiplex PCR; TCRdb's copy has only in-frame clones and leaves some out. The sample lists fewer than 200,000 clones, about 80% occurring once. Sequencing was performed on PBMCs. The source of these receptors is a man in his forties in good health and CMV-seropositive.

This clone was seen a few times. This chain joins TRBV5-8 and TRBJ2-3; D gene ambiguous. Germline CDR1 reads SGHTS; CDR2 reads YDEGEE. The CDR3 runs 13 residues. V lost 5 bases and J lost 10, with 17 bases in between. DNA for the CDR3: TGTGCCAGCAGTCCCGACTCGCTTCGAGCGCAGTATTTT. Translated, it gives CASSPDSLRAQYF.

CDR3 in amino acids: CASSPSRVTNSPLHF. The DNA for the CDR3 is TGTGCCAGCAGTCCCTCCCGGGTTACTAACTCACCCCTCCACTTT. V gene TRBV27 combines with J gene TRBJ1-6; D not certain. This CDR3 region has 15 residues. Germline CDR1 and CDR2: MNHEY and SMNVEV (reference sequence). V lost 5 bases and J 10 bases, leaving 18 bases between the germline ends.

The chain uses TRBV4-1 and TRBJ2-7; D is unclear. The CDR3 is 17 residues long. Germline V gene sequence: CDR1 MGHRA, CDR2 YSYEKL. V lost 0 bases and J 0 bases, leaving 15 bases between the germline ends. The CDR3 nucleotides read TGCGCCAGCAGCCAAGATATGCGAGCGACCAGCTCCTACGAGCAGTACTTC. Protein product: CASSQDMRATSSYEQYF.

The chain employs TRBV19 and TRBJ1-4; 8 nucleotides line up with TRBD1. The CDR3 is made up of 16 amino acids. The V segment lost 5 bases and the J segment 7 bases; nucleotides outside the gene matches: 12. CDR1 and CDR2 (germline): LNHDA, SQIVND (reference sequence). In DNA, the CDR3 is TGTGCCAGTAGTCAGGAATTTGACAGGGGAGCTGAAAAACTGTTTTTT. Protein product: CASSQEFDRGAEKLFF.

Concerning this clone: Other DNA variants within this sample encode the same CDR3. The chain links TRBV19 to TRBJ1-1; 8 nucleotides line up with TRBD1. Looked up from germline, CDR1 is LNHDA and CDR2 is SQIVND (reference sequence). CDR3 length: 17 amino acids. V was pared by 3 bases and J by 3 bases, with 12 bases of the junction left unmatched. Written as DNA, the CDR3 is TGTGCCAGTAGTATGTCGGACAGGGCATACGGAGACACTGAAGCTTTCTTT. Its translation is CASSMSDRAYGDTEAFF.

The gene calls are TRBV10-1 and TRBJ1-1; a possible D gene is TRBD1 (6 bases). V lost 10 bases and J lost 3, with 15 bases in between. The CDR3 consists of 13 residues. Germline CDR1 reads WNHNN; CDR2 reads SYGVQD (reference sequence). The chain's CDR3 is CATQETGYTEAFF. DNA of the CDR3: TGCGCCACCCAGGAGACAGGCTACACTGAAGCTTTCTTT.

The V and J genes are TRBV7-9 and TRBJ2-5; D is perhaps TRBD1 (6 bases). The CDR3 loop spans 13 amino acids. The germline CDR1 and CDR2 sequences are SEHNR and FQNEAQ (reference sequence). The V and J ends lost 5 bases and 5 bases respectively, with 12 bases between them. The CDR3 protein is CASSRWTAETQYF. CDR3 nucleotide sequence: TGTGCCAGCAGCCGATGGACAGCCGAGACCCAGTACTTC.

The chain recombines TRBV28 with TRBJ1-1; 8 nucleotides line up with TRBD1. V shed 10 bases, J shed 6 bases, and the junction held 13 bases outside the gene matches. Germline values: CDR1 MDHEN, CDR2 SYDVKM. There are 14 residues in the CDR3. The CDR3 bases are TGTGCCATCAAGACAGGGGCGGAGGGCGCTGAAGCTTTCTTT. Residues: CAIKTGAEGAEAFF.

The gene calls are TRBV28 and TRBJ1-2; 7 nucleotides agree with TRBD1. The ends lost 2 bases at V and 6 bases at J; junction bases unmatched: 9. This CDR3 is 15 amino acids long. Germline V gene sequence: CDR1 MDHEN, CDR2 SYDVKM. CDR3 DNA sequence: TGTGCCAGCAGTTTAGGACAGGCCCTCGGGCATGGCTACACCTTC. This codes for CASSLGQALGHGYTF.

Of note for this clone: Other DNA sequences in this sample translate to the same CDR3. The V and J genes are TRBV28 and TRBJ2-7, with 8 positions matching TRBD1. The CDR3 consists of 15 residues. Per the germline V gene, CDR1 is MDHEN and CDR2 is SYDVKM. J was trimmed by 2 bases and V by 3 bases; bases with no gene match: 6. CDR3 coding DNA: TGTGCCAGCAGTTTTCTCGGACAGGGAGCCTACGAGCAGTACTTC. Translation gives CASSFLGQGAYEQYF.

This clone was observed once. V is TRBV9 and J is TRBJ1-3; 8 nucleotides align to TRBD1. Losses at the gene ends were 3 bases for V and 4 bases for J; bases not matched to a gene: 12. The CDR3 covers 17 residues. Germline CDR1 and CDR2: SGDLS and YYNGEE. CDR3 sequence (DNA): TGTGCCAGCAGCGGGATCTTGGACAGGGTCAACGGAAACACCATATATTTT. Translated: CASSGILDRVNGNTIYF. Drawing the rest from reference TRBV9 and TRBJ1-3, the complete variable domain is DSGVTQTPKHLITATGQRVTLRCSPRSGDLSVYWYQQSLDQGLQFLIQYYNGEERAKGNILERFSAQQFPDLHSELNLSSLELGDSALYFCASSGILDRVNGNTIYFGEGSWLTVV.

J is TRBJ1-3 and V is TRBV11-3; D ambiguous. Deletions cut 4 bases from V and 0 bases from J, with 13 bases between. The CDR3 is 16 residues long. Germline CDR1 and CDR2: SGHNT and YENEEA. The CDR3 DNA is TGTGCCAGCAGCTCGCGTTCCTTTGTCTCTGGAAACACCATATATTTT. Protein: CASSSRSFVSGNTIYF.

V gene TRBV6-5 combines with J gene TRBJ2-7; D perhaps matches TRBD1 (6 bases). CDR3 length: 15 residues. Per germline, CDR1 MNHEY and CDR2 SVGAGI. The V end was cut by 0 bases, the J end by 3 bases, with 12 bases between. The CDR3 loop reads CASSYSKSGDYEQYF. CDR3 DNA sequence: TGTGCCAGCAGTTACTCGAAGTCAGGGGACTACGAGCAGTACTTC.

This clone was seen a handful of times. The chain couples TRBV5-1 to TRBJ2-5, with 11 nucleotides matching TRBD2. Germline loops: CDR1 SGHRS, CDR2 YFSETQ. The CDR3 extends over 17 amino acids. The V gene end was trimmed by 0 bases and the J gene end by 7 bases; junction bases not matched to a gene: 11. Written as DNA, the CDR3 is TGCGCCAGCAGCTTGGAAGGTACTAGCGGGAGAACGGGGACCCAGTACTTC. Its translation: CASSLEGTSGRTGTQYF.

This clone was recorded only once. The V call is TRBV4-1, the J call TRBJ2-5; D might be TRBD2 (6 bases). The end of the DNA aligns better with TRBJ2-7, so the J call may be wrong. The germline V gene encodes CDR1 MGHRA and CDR2 YSYEKL. The CDR3 runs to 13 residues. The CDR3 sequence: CASSRDSVYEQYF. The CDR3 bases are TGCGCCAGCAGCCGGGACTCGGTCTACGAGCAGTACTTC.

This CDR3 is CASSGQGDGNTIYF. Here the CDR3 DNA reads TGTGCCAGCAGCGGACAGGGGGATGGAAACACCATATATTTT. The genes are TRBV28 and TRBJ1-3; TRBD1 matches 10 bases. The germline V gene has CDR1 MDHEN and CDR2 SYDVKM. CDR3 length: 14 amino acids. Unmatched junction bases numbered 2, after V lost 6 bases and J lost 3 bases.

The V gene is TRBV6-4, the J gene TRBJ2-3; D gene ambiguous. Deletions cut 4 bases from V and 4 bases from J, with 9 bases between. CDR1 and CDR2 (germline): MRHNA, SNTAGT. The CDR3 runs 13 residues. The CDR3: CASSVNIPDTQYF. The DNA of the CDR3 is TGTGCCAGCAGTGTGAACATCCCAGATACGCAGTATTTT.

This clone was observed a single time. The chain has TRBV10-2 and TRBJ2-3, with 7 positions matching TRBD2. CDR3 size: 16 residues. The germline V gene has CDR1 WSHSY and CDR2 SAAADI. Trimming took 5 bases from V and 4 from J; bases not matched to a gene: 12. The CDR3 region has the DNA TGCGCCAGCAGTCCAGCCGGGGCGGGAGAAGCAGATACGCAGTATTTT. It translates to CASSPAGAGEADTQYF.

There are a few counts of this clone. This chain connects TRBV7-9 to TRBJ2-7, with D tentatively TRBD2 (6 bases). The length of the CDR3 is 16 residues. CDR1 SEHNR and CDR2 FQNEAQ come from the germline V gene (reference sequence). The V end was cut by 4 bases, the J end by 0 bases, with 16 bases between. The CDR3 here is CASSSPVSGSSYEQYF. The DNA of the CDR3 is TGTGCCAGCAGCTCCCCAGTTAGCGGTAGCTCCTACGAGCAGTACTTC.

This chain connects TRBV6-6 to TRBJ2-7, with 7 bases aligning to TRBD2. The germline CDR1 and CDR2 sequences are MNHNY and SVGAGI (reference sequence). CDR3 length: 16 residues. V dropped 5 bases and J dropped 6; count of bases not matched to a gene: 16. The DNA for the CDR3 is TGTGCCAGCAGTCCCAACCCCGGGGGGTCGGGGGGCGAGCAGTACTTC. Translating gives CASSPNPGGSGGEQYF.

This clone showed up just once. The chain carries TRBV28 and TRBJ2-1; the D gene is possibly TRBD1 (5 bases). This CDR3 spans 13 amino acids. Germline CDR1 and CDR2: MDHEN and SYDVKM. V lost 8 bases, J lost 5 bases, and 13 bases lay in between. This CDR3 is CASLRQGHNEQFF. The CDR3 DNA is TGTGCCAGCCTCCGGCAGGGCCACAATGAGCAGTTCTTC.

The chain uses TRBV5-6 and TRBJ2-1, with 7 bases that match TRBD1. This CDR3 is 15 amino acids long. The ends lost 0 bases at V and 7 bases at J; junction bases unmatched: 7. CDR1 is SGHDT and CDR2 is YYEEEE in the germline V gene. Written as DNA, the CDR3 is TGTGCCAGCAGCTTGGACAGGGGCTTGGTGAATGAGCAGTTCTTC. Protein: CASSLDRGLVNEQFF.

The chain recombines TRBV7-2 with TRBJ2-1; perhaps TRBD2 as D (6 bases). The CDR3 has 14 residues. The V and J ends lost 2 bases and 8 bases respectively, with 13 bases between them. Germline V gene sequence: CDR1 SGHTA, CDR2 FQGNSA. CDR3 DNA: TGTGCCAGCAGCTTAAATCGGGCGGGACATGAGCAGTTCTTC. Translating gives CASSLNRAGHEQFF.

The chain links TRBV28 to TRBJ2-1, with D maybe TRBD2 (5 bases). The CDR3 covers 16 residues. Trimming cost V 2 bases and J 8 bases, with 19 bases left between them. Germline loops: CDR1 MDHEN, CDR2 SYDVKM. The DNA for the CDR3 is TGTGCCAGCAGTTTACCGCCTAGCAGCTTGGGCCATGAGCAGTTCTTC. Its translation is CASSLPPSSLGHEQFF.

The chain carries TRBV7-2 and TRBJ2-6; D might be TRBD1 (6 bases). Trimming took 5 bases from V and 3 from J, leaving 11 bases between them. Germline V lookup: CDR1 SGHTA, CDR2 FQGNSA. The CDR3 length is 15 residues. This CDR3 reads CASSPQGFGANVLTF. The CDR3 DNA follows: TGTGCCAGCAGCCCGCAGGGGTTTGGGGCCAACGTCCTGACTTTC.

This clone was detected only once. The chain links TRBV19 to TRBJ2-1; 7 nucleotides line up with TRBD2. The CDR3 is made up of 15 amino acids. V lost 6 bases to trimming and J lost 5 bases; unmatched junction nucleotides: 10. Germline V gives CDR1 LNHDA, CDR2 SQIVND (reference sequence). CDR3 sequence reads: CASSPRSGDHNEQFF. The CDR3 nucleotides read TGTGCCAGTAGCCCTAGGAGCGGGGACCACAATGAGCAGTTCTTC.